This is a list of T cell receptor beta chains from one sample in a study of cytomegalovirus exposure and HLA in healthy donors. The protocol was immunoSEQ multiplex PCR, while the TCRdb copy is restricted to in-frame clones and leaves out a portion. The data contain some 150,000 clones, about 89% of them singletons. The specimen sequenced was PBMCs. The receptors here all came from a man between 18 and 35 years old in good health and CMV-seropositive. Each CDR3 is given with its conserved first and last residue. Fields, in order: D gene, V gene, CDR3 protein. A D gene is named only where the DNA matches it firmly.

d_gene: TRBD2; v_gene: TRBV19; CDR3aa: CASSIDPRLAANTGELFF
d_gene: NA; v_gene: TRBV15; CDR3aa: CATGTGNIQYF
d_gene: NA; v_gene: TRBV9; CDR3aa: CASSGRQVDTIYF
d_gene: TRBD1; v_gene: TRBV5-6; CDR3aa: CASSPGTGADEQYF
d_gene: TRBD1; v_gene: TRBV19; CDR3aa: CASRLSDRGLGYGYTF
d_gene: NA; v_gene: TRBV5-6; CDR3aa: CASSQDSGKAFF
d_gene: NA; v_gene: TRBV2; CDR3aa: CASRTGAYNEQFF
d_gene: TRBD2; v_gene: TRBV4-3; CDR3aa: CASSTGTSGLNEQFF
d_gene: NA; v_gene: TRBV7-8; CDR3aa: CASSPWSRTTPNTEAFF
d_gene: TRBD1; v_gene: TRBV5-6; CDR3aa: CASSFGTGISEQYF
d_gene: NA; v_gene: TRBV7-8; CDR3aa: CASSFVSGVNSPLHF
d_gene: NA; v_gene: TRBV29-1; CDR3aa: CSVVGHGGTDTQYF
d_gene: NA; v_gene: TRBV19; CDR3aa: CASSISVNEQFF
d_gene: TRBD1; v_gene: TRBV28; CDR3aa: CASSPSGTGSYNEQFF
d_gene: NA; v_gene: TRBV18; CDR3aa: CASSPAGSETQYF
d_gene: TRBD1; v_gene: TRBV4-1; CDR3aa: CASSPGTGADTQYF
d_gene: NA; v_gene: TRBV19; CDR3aa: CASSISAPSSDEQYF
d_gene: NA; v_gene: TRBV9; CDR3aa: CASSVGGGLRDTQYF
d_gene: NA; v_gene: TRBV7-9; CDR3aa: CASSDNAILSGSPETQYF
d_gene: TRBD2; v_gene: TRBV2; CDR3aa: CASSPAGRGLAGGHSYNEQFF
d_gene: NA; v_gene: TRBV11-2; CDR3aa: CASSWLRDTQYF
d_gene: NA; v_gene: TRBV28; CDR3aa: CASSSDNENIQYF
d_gene: TRBD2; v_gene: TRBV2; CDR3aa: CASRESLSGGRNEQFF
d_gene: TRBD1; v_gene: TRBV5-1; CDR3aa: CASSPSGQGDTEAFF
d_gene: NA; v_gene: TRBV14; CDR3aa: CASSLLTGRGIMHEQYF
d_gene: NA; v_gene: TRBV27; CDR3aa: CASRRDPAGELFF
d_gene: TRBD2; v_gene: TRBV13; CDR3aa: CASSPRTSGRTYEQYF
d_gene: NA; v_gene: TRBV2; CDR3aa: CASSEARGIGYF
d_gene: NA; v_gene: TRBV4-3; CDR3aa: CASSQDEQRFSGRGIYF
d_gene: NA; v_gene: TRBV7-8; CDR3aa: CASSLVGQWIIYEQYF